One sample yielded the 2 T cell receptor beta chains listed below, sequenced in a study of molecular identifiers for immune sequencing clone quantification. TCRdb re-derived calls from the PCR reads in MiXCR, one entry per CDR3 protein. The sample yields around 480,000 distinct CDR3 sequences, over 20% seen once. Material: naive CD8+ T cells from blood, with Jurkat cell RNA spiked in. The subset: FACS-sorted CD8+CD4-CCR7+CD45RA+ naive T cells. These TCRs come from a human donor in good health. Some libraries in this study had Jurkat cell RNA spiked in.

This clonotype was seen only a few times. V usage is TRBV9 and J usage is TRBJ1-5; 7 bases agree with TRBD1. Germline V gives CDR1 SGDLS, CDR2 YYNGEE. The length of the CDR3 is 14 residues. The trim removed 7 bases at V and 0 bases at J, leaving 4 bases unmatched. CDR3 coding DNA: TGTGCCAGCGGACAGGACAATAGCAATCAGCCCCAGCATTTT. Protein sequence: CASGQDNSNQPQHF.

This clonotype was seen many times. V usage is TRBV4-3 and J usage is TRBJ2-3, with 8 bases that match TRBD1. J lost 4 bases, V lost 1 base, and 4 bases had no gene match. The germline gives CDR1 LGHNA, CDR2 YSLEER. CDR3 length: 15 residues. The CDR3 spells CASSQGTGTADTQYF. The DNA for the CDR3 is TGCGCCAGCAGCCAAGGGACAGGGACGGCAGATACGCAGTATTTT.